This T cell receptor (beta chain) originates from a study of brain metastases from non-small cell lung cancer. Clones were sequenced by immunoSEQ multiplex PCR, and TCRdb holds only the in-frame ones, with some missing. This table holds 400 to 450 clones, almost 85% found once. Per the germline V gene, CDR1 is LNHDA and CDR2 is SQIVND (reference sequence). Trimming removed 10 bases from V and 3 bases from J, with 16 bases in between. This CDR3 contains 13 residues. The chain carries TRBV19 and TRBJ2-7, with D possibly being TRBD1 (6 bases). This clonotype originated in a donor over 35 with non-small cell lung cancer. The sequencing sample was made of tissue from a brain metastasis. CDR3 residues: CATTPGHHYEQYF. CDR3 in DNA: TGTGCCACCACCCCGGGACACCACTACGAGCAGTACTTC.